A single sample is the source of the 30 T cell receptor beta chains below, sequenced in a study of human T cells and chemical hapten exposure. Indicated time point: pre-sensitization, week 0. Treatment defined: therapeutic diphenylcyclopropenone sensitization with weekly scalp DPC. From whole blood left unfractionated, total RNA was extracted. TCRdb reanalysed the RACE reads using MiXCR and keeps one entry per CDR3 protein. The sample consists of 56,000 or so distinct CDR3 sequences, more than 9% of them appearing once. The sequencing here drew on whole blood, taken in connection with sensitization to the hapten diphenylcyclopropenone (DPC). These receptors originate from a young woman with alopecia areata. Some clones in this sample may be carry-over from other donors' samples.

The gene calls are TRBV7-2 and TRBJ1-5, with 8 nucleotides matching TRBD1. The junction had 5 bases not matched to a gene; V was cut back by 5 bases and J by 5 bases. The CDR3 is made up of 14 amino acids. Germline V gives CDR1 SGHTA, CDR2 FQGNSA. CDR3 coding DNA: TGTGCCAGCAGCCGCCCAGGGGGCGATCAGCCCCAGCATTTT. It is translated as CASSRPGGDQPQHF.

In its sample, this clonotype was seen a few times. The CDR3 DNA reads TGTGCCAGCAGCTCCGTTCCGGGACTAGGTAAAGAGACCCAGTACTTC. It specifies CASSSVPGLGKETQYF. The chain links TRBV7-2 to TRBJ2-5, with TRBD2 identical over 8 bases. V lost 4 bases to trimming and J lost 3 bases; unmatched junction nucleotides: 10. This CDR3 is built from 16 residues. The germline V gene encodes CDR1 SGHTA and CDR2 FQGNSA.

The chain has TRBV2 and TRBJ1-5; D unclear. The CDR3 has 14 amino acids. Germline V gene lookup returns CDR1 SNHLY and CDR2 FYNNEI. The V end was cut by 3 bases, the J end by 3 bases, with 9 bases between. Here the CDR3 DNA reads TGTGCCAGCAGTGATGGGCTGAACAATCAGCCCCAGCATTTT. Encoded protein: CASSDGLNNQPQHF.

The V and J genes are TRBV4-2 and TRBJ1-5, with a possible D match to TRBD1 (5 bases). From germline, CDR1 is LGHNA and CDR2 YNFKEQ. V lost 2 bases and J lost 7, with 15 bases in between. This CDR3 has 15 residues. The CDR3 DNA sequence: TGTGCCAGCAGCCAATGGCAGGGTCAGGGCCAGCCCCAGCATTTT. It is translated as CASSQWQGQGQPQHF.

This clonotype appeared a few times. The chain combines TRBV24-1 with TRBJ2-7; D not resolved. Per the germline V gene, CDR1 is KGHDR and CDR2 is SFDVKD. CDR3 length equals 15 residues. The germline V and J ends were trimmed by 3 bases and 2 bases, with 13 bases remaining between them. CDR3 DNA: TGTGCCACCAGTGATCCCCGCCAGAAAACCTACGAGCAGTACTTC. Translating gives CATSDPRQKTYEQYF.

In its sample, this clonotype was seen a few times. V usage is TRBV20-1 and J usage is TRBJ2-7; tentatively, D is TRBD2 (6 bases). Germline V lookup: CDR1 DFQATT, CDR2 SNEGSKA (reference sequence). Trimming stripped 5 bases from V and 0 bases from J, with 11 bases between. The CDR3 extends over 13 amino acids. The CDR3 region is CSARRTNSYEQYF. As DNA, the CDR3 is TGCAGTGCTCGCAGGACTAACTCCTACGAGCAGTACTTC.

This clonotype was found a few times. The chain joins TRBV29-1 to TRBJ1-6; D may be TRBD1 (6 bases). The CDR3 has 13 amino acids. CDR1 SQVTM and CDR2 ANQGSEA come from the germline V gene. With 5 bases removed from V and 8 bases from J, the gap between germline ends came to 13 bases. CDR3 loop: CSVQQGLDSPLHF. The CDR3 DNA reads TGCAGCGTTCAACAGGGATTGGATTCACCCCTCCACTTT.

Only a few counts were recorded for this clonotype. The chain has TRBV5-1 and TRBJ1-1, with TRBD1 identical over 8 bases. Germline trimming cut 0 bases from V and 4 bases from J; bases unmatched to any gene: 2. Germline CDR1 and CDR2: SGHRS and YFSETQ. This CDR3 comprises 14 residues. CDR3 protein: CASSLDRGTTEAFF. The CDR3 DNA follows: TGCGCCAGCAGCTTGGACAGGGGGACCACTGAAGCTTTCTTT.

Ten or more counts support this clonotype. The rearrangement joins TRBV18 to TRBJ1-5; a weak D match, TRBD1 (6 bases). The CDR3 runs to 14 residues. The V gene's germline CDR1 is KGHSH and CDR2 LQKENI. Between the trimmed V and J ends, which lost 3 bases and 6 bases, there was a span of 12 bases. CDR3 in amino acids: CASSPQGSGQPQHF. The DNA of the CDR3 is TGTGCCAGCTCACCCCAGGGGAGCGGTCAGCCCCAGCATTTT. The whole variable domain, filled in from reference TRBV18 and TRBJ1-5, reads NAGVMQNPRHLVRRRGQEARLRCSPMKGHSHVYWYRQLPEEGLKFMVYLQKENIIDESGMPKERFSAEFPKEGPSILRIQQVVRGDSAAYFCASSPQGSGQPQHFGDGTRLSIL.

V usage is TRBV7-9 and J usage is TRBJ2-5; either TRBD1 or TRBD2 may supply D (5 bases each). Germline-derived CDR1 and CDR2 are SEHNR and FQNEAQ (reference sequence). V was pared by 6 bases and J by 5 bases, with 13 bases between. This CDR3 comprises 13 residues. This chain's CDR3 is CASRAGAEETQYF. The CDR3 DNA reads as TGTGCCAGCAGGGCCGGGGCCGAGGAGACCCAGTACTTC.

This clonotype was seen ten or more times. The chain is built from TRBV4-2 and TRBJ2-7, with D tentatively TRBD2 (6 bases). Germline lookup yields CDR1 LGHNA and CDR2 YNFKEQ. Trimming shortened V by 0 bases and J by 0 bases, and 9 bases separated the two germline ends. The CDR3 spans 15 residues. CDR3 sequence reads: CASSQDETSSYEQYF. The CDR3 nucleotides are TGTGCCAGCAGCCAAGATGAGACTAGCTCCTACGAGCAGTACTTC.

There are many counts of this clonotype. The chain uses TRBV11-2 and TRBJ2-1; no firm D call. V lost 3 bases and J 7 bases, leaving 4 bases between the germline ends. CDR1 is SGHAT and CDR2 is FQNNGV in the germline V gene. CDR3 length: 11 residues. This chain's CDR3 is CASSLWNEQFF. The CDR3 DNA reads as TGTGCCAGCAGCTTGTGGAATGAGCAGTTCTTC.

This clonotype has at least ten counts. CDR3 coding DNA: TGTGCCAGCTCACCACCGGACCTAGGACCTGGAAACACCATATATTTT. Translated, it gives CASSPPDLGPGNTIYF. The chain recombines TRBV18 with TRBJ1-3; unclear D gene. CDR1 is KGHSH and CDR2 is LQKENI in the germline V gene. The CDR3 is 16 amino acids. The V end was cut by 0 bases, the J end by 2 bases, with 11 bases between.

This clonotype was picked up a small number of times. The chain has TRBV27 and TRBJ2-7; D is ambiguous. This CDR3 region has 13 residues. Trimming stripped 3 bases from V and 3 bases from J, with 9 bases between. Germline assignment: CDR1 MNHEY and CDR2 SMNVEV (reference sequence). The CDR3: CASSFQFLYEQYF. The DNA of the CDR3 is TGTGCCAGCAGTTTCCAGTTCCTCTACGAGCAGTACTTC.

This clonotype showed up many times. This chain joins TRBV9 and TRBJ2-1; the D is unclear. Germline V gene data show CDR1 as SGDLS and CDR2 as YYNGEE. The CDR3 has 13 amino acids. The V and J ends lost 1 base and 10 bases respectively, with 12 bases between them. The CDR3 bases are TGTGCCAGCAGCGTATACGACGACCTAGAGCAGTTCTTC. Its translation is CASSVYDDLEQFF.

This clonotype has just a few counts. J is TRBJ1-2 and V is TRBV7-8; D is perhaps TRBD1 (5 bases). The V end was cut by 5 bases, the J end by 8 bases, with 18 bases between. The CDR3 runs 14 residues. CDR1 SGHVS and CDR2 FQNEAQ come from the germline V gene. In DNA, the CDR3 is TGTGCCAGCAGCCGTAGCGGGACGCCAGAAGGCTACACCTTC. Protein sequence: CASSRSGTPEGYTF.

This clonotype has only a few counts. The genes are TRBV28 and TRBJ2-7, with 8 bases that match TRBD1. V lost 6 bases and J lost 6; bases outside the gene matches: 19. Germline V gene data show CDR1 as MDHEN and CDR2 as SYDVKM. The CDR3 contains 17 residues. The CDR3 spells CASSPPGTGPAAIEQYF. The CDR3 DNA reads TGTGCCAGCAGCCCCCCTGGGACAGGTCCTGCAGCGATCGAGCAGTACTTC.

This clonotype has only a few counts. This sequence joins TRBV7-9 and TRBJ2-7; D is perhaps TRBD1 or TRBD2 (5 bases each). Trimming stripped 4 bases from V and 0 bases from J, with 10 bases between. The length of the CDR3 is 14 residues. Germline lookup yields CDR1 SEHNR and CDR2 FQNEAQ (reference sequence). The CDR3 bases are TGTGCCAGCAGCTCCCAGGGAGACTCCTACGAGCAGTACTTC. This sequence encodes CASSSQGDSYEQYF.

This clonotype appeared a few times. This rearrangement joins TRBV5-5 to TRBJ2-3; the match to TRBD1 covers 7 bases. Germline V gives CDR1 SGHKS, CDR2 YYEKEE (reference sequence). The CDR3 runs 15 residues. With V trimmed by 5 bases and J by 0 bases, 6 bases remained unmatched. The CDR3 loop is CASRLGTASTDTQYF. The CDR3, as DNA: TGTGCCAGCAGACTCGGGACAGCTAGCACAGATACGCAGTATTTT.

This clonotype was detected only a few times. The J gene is TRBJ2-3, the V gene TRBV7-2; TRBD2 agrees at 9 bases. The germline V gene has CDR1 SGHTA and CDR2 FQGNSA. The CDR3 is 15 amino acids. The V segment lost 1 base and the J segment 4 bases; nucleotides outside the gene matches: 3. In DNA form, the CDR3 reads TGTGCCAGCAGCTTAGATGGCGGGGGGGCAGATACGCAGTATTTT. It is translated as CASSLDGGGADTQYF.

The rearrangement joins TRBV7-2 to TRBJ2-7; weak D call: TRBD2 (6 bases). V lost 1 base, J lost 4 bases, and 14 bases lay in between. The CDR3 runs 15 residues. Germline V gene data show CDR1 as SGHTA and CDR2 as FQGNSA. The CDR3 protein is CASSLDGSLGYEQYF. In DNA form, the CDR3 reads TGTGCCAGCAGCTTAGACGGGAGCCTCGGGTACGAGCAGTACTTC.

At least ten counts were recorded for this clonotype. This sequence joins TRBV20-1 and TRBJ1-1; D possibly corresponds to TRBD1 (6 bases). Germline V gene lookup returns CDR1 DFQATT and CDR2 SNEGSKA (reference sequence). The V and J ends lost 0 bases and 2 bases respectively, with 22 bases between them. There are 18 residues in the CDR3. CDR3 nucleotide sequence: TGCAGTGCTAGAGATAGGGGGGGACGCGCAACCGTCAACACTGAAGCTTTCTTT. Protein: CSARDRGGRATVNTEAFF.

This clonotype turned up a few times. The chain combines TRBV4-3 with TRBJ2-2; a weak D match, TRBD1 (6 bases). Germline values: CDR1 LGHNA, CDR2 YSLEER. The CDR3 contains 15 residues. The V end was cut by 0 bases, the J end by 4 bases, with 9 bases between. In nucleotides, the CDR3 is TGCGCCAGCAGCCAAGATTTAGGGGGCACCGGGGAGCTGTTTTTT. It encodes CASSQDLGGTGELFF.

This sequence joins TRBV6-2 or TRBV6-3 and TRBJ2-3; D gene ambiguous. CDR1 is MNHEY and CDR2 is SVGEGT in the germline V gene. CDR3 size: 12 residues. V dropped 6 bases and J dropped 2 bases, with 6 bases sitting between them. CDR3 amino acids: CASSRNTDTQYF. Written as DNA, the CDR3 is TGTGCCAGCAGCCGGAACACAGATACGCAGTATTTT.

This clonotype was observed a few times. As DNA, the CDR3 is TGCAGCGTTGAAGTTGGTGGTGGGGGAAGCGAGCAGTACTTC. It yields the protein CSVEVGGGGSEQYF. The J gene is TRBJ2-7, the V gene TRBV29-1, with D perhaps matching TRBD1 or TRBD2 (5 bases each). The germline V and J ends were trimmed by 1 base and 6 bases, with 16 bases remaining between them. Germline-derived CDR1 and CDR2 are SQVTM and ANQGSEA. This CDR3 is 14 amino acids long.

As DNA, the CDR3 is TGTGCCAGCTCGCAGGGGGACAAAACGAACACTGAAGCTTTCTTT. The encoded protein is CASSQGDKTNTEAFF. The chain links TRBV18 to TRBJ1-1, with TRBD1 matching 7 bases. The CDR3 has 15 amino acids. J gave up 1 base and V 6 bases, and 8 bases lay outside the gene matches. The germline V gene encodes CDR1 KGHSH and CDR2 LQKENI.

Only a few counts were recorded for this clonotype. The chain is built from TRBV29-1 and TRBJ1-2; tentatively, D is TRBD1 (6 bases). The CDR3 covers 11 residues. In germline, CDR1 is SQVTM, CDR2 ANQGSEA. V lost 2 bases and J 6 bases, leaving 7 bases between the germline ends. CDR3 in DNA: TGCAGCGTTGAAAGGGGGAATGGCTACACCTTC. This encodes CSVERGNGYTF.

This rearrangement joins TRBV2 to TRBJ2-7; 11 nucleotides line up with TRBD2. This CDR3 is built from 16 residues. V shed 1 base, J shed 12 bases, and the junction held 14 bases outside the gene matches. Per germline, CDR1 SNHLY and CDR2 FYNNEI. Written as DNA, the CDR3 is TGTGCCAGCAGTGAAGGACATCCGGGACTAGCGGACCTAGGGTACTTC. As protein: CASSEGHPGLADLGYF.

At least ten counts were recorded for this clonotype. The V gene is TRBV3-1, the J gene TRBJ1-2; D ambiguous. The germline gives CDR1 LGHDT, CDR2 YNNKEL (reference sequence). There are 14 residues in the CDR3. V lost 3 bases to trimming and J lost 3 bases, with 11 bases between them. DNA for the CDR3: TGTGCCAGCAGCCATCATTCGGAGCACTATGGCTACACCTTC. Protein: CASSHHSEHYGYTF. Together with reference TRBV3-1 and TRBJ1-2, the CDR3 gives the full variable domain: DTAVSQTPKYLVTQMGNDKSIKCEQNLGHDTMYWYKQDSKKFLKIMFSYNNKELIINETVPNRFSPKSPDKAHLNLHINSLELGDSAVYFCASSHHSEHYGYTFGSGTRLTVV.

This clonotype showed up just a few times. V is TRBV7-9 and J is TRBJ1-2, with 8 bases matching TRBD1. CDR1 and CDR2 from the germline V gene are SEHNR and FQNEAQ (reference sequence). J gave up 4 bases and V 6 bases, and 7 bases lay outside the gene matches. CDR3 length: 14 residues. The CDR3 region is CASRLDRGGYGYTF. The CDR3 DNA is TGTGCCAGCAGACTCGACAGGGGCGGCTATGGCTACACCTTC.